This T cell receptor beta chain was observed in a study of PD-L1 blockade in urothelial cancer. Across the study: Timepoints chosen for blood analysis were 3 weeks (second dose) and 6 weeks after treatment start.

Here immunoSEQ multiplex PCR was the method, and the copy in TCRdb shows in-frame clones only, minus some. The table has roughly 43,000 clones, roughly 77% seen once. The CDR3 has 15 residues. Germline CDR1 is SGHNT and CDR2 is YENEEA. The V gene lost 4 bases and the J gene lost 7 bases, with 19 bases spanning the gap. The clonotype originates from a man aged 70-80 years with urothelial cancer. The sequenced sample was PBMCs, obtained around atezolizumab (anti-PD-L1) treatment. The chain recombines TRBV11-3 with TRBJ1-2; D remains unclear. DNA for the CDR3: TGTGCCAGCAGCTCCAGGTCGGTCGATGTTCGTGGCTACACCTTC. The encoded protein is CASSSRSVDVRGYTF.